This entry describes one T cell receptor (beta chain). No antigen is known for it. The repertoire was sequenced with immunoSEQ multiplex PCR; TCRdb's copy has only in-frame clones and lacks some. The sample has 95,000 to 110,000 clones, about nine tenths seen once. The length of the CDR3 is 16 residues. Germline V gene data show CDR1 as MDHEN and CDR2 as SYDVKM. The V gene lost 6 bases and the J gene lost 2 bases, with 17 bases spanning the gap. This sample stems from a study of T cell responses to AZD1222 COVID-19 vaccine. Study outcomes and limitations: Spike-specific TCR breadth rose after two AZD1222 doses, and depth rose as well. Donors skewed white British and female; clonal diversity was possibly underestimated.

The rearrangement joins TRBV28 to TRBJ1-5, with D perhaps TRBD1 (6 bases). Sample: peripheral blood, taken 28 days after the second dose of the MenACWY control vaccine. This sequence originates from an adult who received the MenACWY meningococcal vaccine as a control. CDR3 sequence reads: CASRSLVQGGNQPQHF. The CDR3 nucleotides are TGTGCCAGCAGATCATTAGTACAGGGTGGCAATCAGCCCCAGCATTTT.